This record concerns one T cell receptor (beta chain) sequence. The authors' processing: For nucleated cells, counts were estimated from reference gene primer amplification. Assay: immunoSEQ multiplex PCR; the TCRdb copy retains only in-frame clones and omits some. The V and J calls and the clone size are those of that table, but D and trimming were determined from the DNA. The sample lists roughly 110,000 clones; about 80% were seen once. These data come from a study of blood T cell repertoires in COVID-19. On the study more broadly: Samples of COVID-19 (acute and convalescent) were obtained from the United States, Italy and Spain. PBMCs, B-cell-depleted T cells, or T cells were the source of the cDNA or gDNA that made up the material.

This receptor was obtained from a woman aged 60-75 years with acute or convalescent COVID-19. The material sequenced was peripheral blood.

The DNA for the CDR3 is TGCGCCAGCAGTGAGACGGGGAACACTGAAGCTTTCTTT. This gives the protein CASSETGNTEAFF. The chain is built from TRBV10-1 and TRBJ1-1; D is unclear. The CDR3 loop spans 13 amino acids. Between the trimmed V and J ends, which lost 2 bases and 1 base, there was a span of 5 bases. CDR1 WNHNN and CDR2 SYGVQD come from the germline V gene (reference sequence).